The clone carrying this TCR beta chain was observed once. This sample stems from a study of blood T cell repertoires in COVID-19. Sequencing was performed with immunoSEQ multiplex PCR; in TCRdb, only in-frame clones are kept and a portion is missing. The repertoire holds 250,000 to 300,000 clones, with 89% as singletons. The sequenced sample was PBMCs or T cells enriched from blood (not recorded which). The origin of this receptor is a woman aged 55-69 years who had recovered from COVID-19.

The CDR3 DNA reads as TGCGCCAGCAGCCAATCCCATCCCAATTACAATGAGCAGTTCTTC. Translated, it gives CASSQSHPNYNEQFF. This rearrangement joins TRBV4-1 to TRBJ2-1; D gene ambiguous. Germline CDR1 is MGHRA and CDR2 is YSYEKL. V was trimmed by 2 bases and J by 4 bases, leaving 12 bases between them. The CDR3 is made up of 15 amino acids.